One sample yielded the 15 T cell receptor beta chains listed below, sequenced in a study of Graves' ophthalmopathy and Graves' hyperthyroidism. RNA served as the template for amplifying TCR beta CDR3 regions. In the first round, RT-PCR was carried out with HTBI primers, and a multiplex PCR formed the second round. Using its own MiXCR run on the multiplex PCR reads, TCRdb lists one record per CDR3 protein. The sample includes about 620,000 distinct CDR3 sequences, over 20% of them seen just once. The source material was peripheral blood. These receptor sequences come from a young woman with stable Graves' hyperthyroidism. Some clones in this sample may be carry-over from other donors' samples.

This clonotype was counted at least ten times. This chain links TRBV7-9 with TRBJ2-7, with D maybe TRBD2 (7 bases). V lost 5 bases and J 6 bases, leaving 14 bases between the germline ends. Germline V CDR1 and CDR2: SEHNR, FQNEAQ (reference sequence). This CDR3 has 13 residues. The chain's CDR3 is CASSRGGILEQYF. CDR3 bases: TGTGCCAGCAGCCGCGGGGGCATCCTCGAGCAGTACTTC.

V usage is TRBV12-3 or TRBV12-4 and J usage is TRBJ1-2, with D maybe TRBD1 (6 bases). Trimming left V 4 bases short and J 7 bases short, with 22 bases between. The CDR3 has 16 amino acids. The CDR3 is CASSSSERWGRGGYTF. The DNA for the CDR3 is TGTGCCAGCAGTTCCTCCGAAAGGTGGGGGCGTGGTGGCTACACCTTC.

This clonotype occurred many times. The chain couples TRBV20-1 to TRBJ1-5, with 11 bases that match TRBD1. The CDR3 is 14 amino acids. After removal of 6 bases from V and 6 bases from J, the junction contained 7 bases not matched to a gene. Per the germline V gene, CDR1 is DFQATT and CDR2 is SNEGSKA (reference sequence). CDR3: CSAPRTGGGQPQHF. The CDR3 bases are TGCAGTGCACCTCGGACAGGGGGCGGTCAGCCCCAGCATTTT.

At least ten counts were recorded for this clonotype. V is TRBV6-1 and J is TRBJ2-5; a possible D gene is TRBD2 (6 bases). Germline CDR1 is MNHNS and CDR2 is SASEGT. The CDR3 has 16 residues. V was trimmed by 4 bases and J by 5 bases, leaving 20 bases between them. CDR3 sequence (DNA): TGTGCCAGCAGTGTCGGGGCGGGAACCGGCCGGGAGACCCAGTACTTC. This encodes CASSVGAGTGRETQYF.

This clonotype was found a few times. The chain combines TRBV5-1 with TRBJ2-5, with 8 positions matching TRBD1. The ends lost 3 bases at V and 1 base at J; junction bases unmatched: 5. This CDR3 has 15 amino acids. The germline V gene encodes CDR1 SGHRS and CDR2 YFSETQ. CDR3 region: CASSSDRVGQETQYF. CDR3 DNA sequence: TGCGCCAGCAGCTCGGACAGGGTAGGCCAAGAGACCCAGTACTTC. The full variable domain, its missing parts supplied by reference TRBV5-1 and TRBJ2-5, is KAGVTQTPRYLIKTRGQQVTLSCSPISGHRSVSWYQQTPGQGLQFLFEYFSETQRNKGNFPGRFSGRQFSNSRSEMNVSTLELGDSALYLCASSSDRVGQETQYFGPGTRLLVL.

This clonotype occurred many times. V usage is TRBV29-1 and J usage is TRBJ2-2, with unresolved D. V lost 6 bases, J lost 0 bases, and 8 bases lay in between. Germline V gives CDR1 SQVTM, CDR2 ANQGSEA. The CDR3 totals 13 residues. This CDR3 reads CSVVDTNTGELFF. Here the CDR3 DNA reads TGCAGCGTCGTTGACACGAACACCGGGGAGCTGTTTTTT.

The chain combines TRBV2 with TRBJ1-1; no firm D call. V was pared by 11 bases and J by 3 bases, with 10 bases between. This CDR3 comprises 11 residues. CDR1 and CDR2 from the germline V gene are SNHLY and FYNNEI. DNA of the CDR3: TGTGCCCTGCACGTGGACACTGAAGCTTTCTTT. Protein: CALHVDTEAFF.

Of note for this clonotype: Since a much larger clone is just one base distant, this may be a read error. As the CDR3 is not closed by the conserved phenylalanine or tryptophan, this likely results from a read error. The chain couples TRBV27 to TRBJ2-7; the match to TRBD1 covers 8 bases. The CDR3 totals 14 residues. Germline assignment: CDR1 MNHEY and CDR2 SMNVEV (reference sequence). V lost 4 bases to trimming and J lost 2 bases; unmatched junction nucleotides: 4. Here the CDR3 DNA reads TGTGCCAGCAGTTGGTCAGGGGGCCCCTACGAGCAGTACTAC. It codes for CASSWSGGPYEQYY.

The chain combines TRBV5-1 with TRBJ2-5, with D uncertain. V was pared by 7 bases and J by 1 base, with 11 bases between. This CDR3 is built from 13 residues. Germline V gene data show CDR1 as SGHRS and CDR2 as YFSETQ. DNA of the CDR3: TGCGCCAGCGGTCCAGAAATCCAAGAGACCCAGTACTTC. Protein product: CASGPEIQETQYF.

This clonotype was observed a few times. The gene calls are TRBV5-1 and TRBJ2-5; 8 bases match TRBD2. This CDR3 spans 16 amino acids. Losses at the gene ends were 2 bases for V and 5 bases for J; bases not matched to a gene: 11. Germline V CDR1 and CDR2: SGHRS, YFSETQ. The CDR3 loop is CASSLGSGGPMETQYF. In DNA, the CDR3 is TGCGCCAGCAGCTTAGGATCGGGGGGGCCTATGGAGACCCAGTACTTC.

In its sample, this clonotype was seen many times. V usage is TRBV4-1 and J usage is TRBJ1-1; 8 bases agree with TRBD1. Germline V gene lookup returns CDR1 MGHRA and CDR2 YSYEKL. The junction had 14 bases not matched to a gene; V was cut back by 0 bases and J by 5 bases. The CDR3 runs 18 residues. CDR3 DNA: TGCGCCAGCAGCCAAGAAAGGGAAATCAGGGGGCGCTGGACTGAAGCTTTCTTT. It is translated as CASSQEREIRGRWTEAFF.

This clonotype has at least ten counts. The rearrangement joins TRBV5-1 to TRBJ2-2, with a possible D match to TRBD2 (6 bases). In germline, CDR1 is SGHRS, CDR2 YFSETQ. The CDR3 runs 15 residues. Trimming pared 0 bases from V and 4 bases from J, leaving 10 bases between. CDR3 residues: CASSLAQGGTGELFF. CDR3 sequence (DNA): TGCGCCAGCAGCTTGGCGCAGGGAGGCACCGGGGAGCTGTTTTTT.

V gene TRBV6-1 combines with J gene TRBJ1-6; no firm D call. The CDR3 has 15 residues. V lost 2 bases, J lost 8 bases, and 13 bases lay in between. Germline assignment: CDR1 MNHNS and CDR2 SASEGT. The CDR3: CASSETWTGYSPLHF. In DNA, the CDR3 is TGTGCCAGCAGTGAAACCTGGACGGGGTATTCACCCCTCCACTTT.

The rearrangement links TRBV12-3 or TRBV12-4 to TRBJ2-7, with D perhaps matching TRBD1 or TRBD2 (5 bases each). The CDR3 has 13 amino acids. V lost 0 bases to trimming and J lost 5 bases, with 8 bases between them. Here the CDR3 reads CASSLALGDEQYF. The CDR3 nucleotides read TGTGCCAGCAGTTTAGCGCTGGGGGACGAGCAGTACTTC.

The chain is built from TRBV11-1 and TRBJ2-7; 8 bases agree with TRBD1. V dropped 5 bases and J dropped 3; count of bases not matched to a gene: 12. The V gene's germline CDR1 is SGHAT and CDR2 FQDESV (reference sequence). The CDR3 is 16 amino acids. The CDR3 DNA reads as TGTGCCAGCAGCCCTAGTACAGGGGGAGTCCTCTACGAGCAGTACTTC. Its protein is CASSPSTGGVLYEQYF.